This record concerns one T cell receptor (beta chain) sequence. CDR1 and CDR2 (germline): KGHSH, LQKENI. This CDR3 region has 14 residues. V shed 5 bases, J shed 8 bases, and the junction held 4 bases outside the gene matches. These data belong to a study of blood T cell repertoires in COVID-19. The repertoire was sequenced with immunoSEQ multiplex PCR; TCRdb's copy has only in-frame clones and lacks some. Of 300,000 to 350,000 clones listed, around 90% were seen once; the top ten hold roughly 8.9%. The source is a man aged 25-40 years with COVID-19, enrolled during active disease. The J gene is TRBJ2-1, the V gene TRBV18; 12 nucleotides agree with TRBD2. Sample: peripheral blood. CDR3 nucleotide sequence: TGTGCCAGCTCAGAGACTAGCGGGAGTGATGAGCAGTTCTTC. It encodes CASSETSGSDEQFF.